A single sample is the source of the 32 T cell receptor beta chains below, sequenced in a study of CD8 T cells in Susac syndrome. Random hexamers served to reverse transcribe roughly 0.45 to 1 ug RNA. TCRdb re-derived calls from the immunoSEQ multiplex PCR reads in MiXCR, one entry per CDR3 protein. The table lists over 120,000 distinct CDR3 sequences, approximately 94% of them singletons. The specimen sequenced was CD4+ T cells from PBMCs. These receptors originate from a human donor in good health.

The chain has TRBV5-1 and TRBJ2-1, with 7 bases matching TRBD2. The V gene's germline CDR1 is SGHRS and CDR2 YFSETQ. Unmatched junction bases numbered 10, after V lost 5 bases and J lost 5 bases. The CDR3 is made up of 15 amino acids. CDR3 in DNA: TGCGCCAGCAGGGGTTCTAGCGGACCAAACAATGAGCAGTTCTTC. This gives the protein CASRGSSGPNNEQFF.

The V and J genes are TRBV5-1 and TRBJ2-1; 8 nucleotides line up with TRBD2. The CDR3 consists of 15 residues. With V trimmed by 4 bases and J by 6 bases, 9 bases remained unmatched. Germline loops: CDR1 SGHRS, CDR2 YFSETQ. This chain's CDR3 is CASSTLAATVNEQFF. As DNA, the CDR3 is TGCGCCAGCAGCACACTAGCGGCCACCGTCAATGAGCAGTTCTTC.

This chain links TRBV5-1 with TRBJ1-2; D gene unclear. This CDR3 has 14 residues. Trimming stripped 2 bases from V and 3 bases from J, with 11 bases between. Germline-derived CDR1 and CDR2 are SGHRS and YFSETQ. This CDR3 reads CASSLGYTYYGYTF. The CDR3 DNA reads TGCGCCAGCAGCTTAGGATACACCTACTATGGCTACACCTTC.

The rearrangement uses TRBV28 and TRBJ2-5; 10 bases match TRBD1. This CDR3 contains 16 residues. Germline CDR1 is MDHEN and CDR2 is SYDVKM. V lost 4 bases, J lost 4 bases, and 9 bases stayed unmatched. CDR3 in DNA: TGTGCCAGCAGTTCGACACGGACAGGGGGGAGAGAGACCCAGTACTTC. This translates into CASSSTRTGGRETQYF.

The chain has TRBV29-1 and TRBJ2-2; TRBD2 matches 10 bases. The germline gives CDR1 SQVTM, CDR2 ANQGSEA. CDR3 size: 13 residues. The CDR3 DNA reads as TGCAGTGGTGCAGCGGGAGGGACCGGGGAGCTGTTTTTT. It translates to CSGAAGGTGELFF.

This chain connects TRBV2 to TRBJ2-7, with TRBD2 matching over 14 bases. CDR3 size: 19 residues. The V and J ends lost 6 bases and 3 bases, in that order; junction bases with no gene match: 16. Germline loops: CDR1 SNHLY, CDR2 FYNNEI. The CDR3 reads CASRFGTSGRGSGGYEQYF. In DNA, the CDR3 is TGTGCCAGCAGGTTCGGGACTAGCGGGAGAGGGTCCGGGGGCTACGAGCAGTACTTC. The full variable domain, its missing parts supplied by reference TRBV2 and TRBJ2-7, is EPEVTQTPSHQVTQMGQEVILRCVPISNHLYFYWYRQILGQKVEFLVSFYNNEISEKSEIFDDQFSVERPDGSNFTLKIRSTKLEDSAMYFCASRFGTSGRGSGGYEQYFGPGTRLTVT.

The chain has TRBV4-2 and TRBJ2-7; 14 bases map to TRBD2. The CDR3 loop spans 18 amino acids. Germline V gene sequence: CDR1 LGHNA, CDR2 YNFKEQ. J lost 0 bases, V lost 2 bases, and 6 bases had no gene match. The CDR3 here is CASSQRGTSGGSSYEQYF. In nucleotides, the CDR3 is TGTGCCAGCAGCCAACGAGGGACTAGCGGGGGCAGCTCCTACGAGCAGTACTTC.

The chain recombines TRBV7-2 with TRBJ2-1; perhaps TRBD2 as D (6 bases). The CDR3 sequence is 14 residues long. The V and J ends lost 5 bases and 4 bases respectively, with 12 bases between them. The germline V gene has CDR1 SGHTA and CDR2 FQGNSA. CDR3 amino acids: CASSQIAEYNEQFF. In DNA, the CDR3 is TGTGCCAGCAGCCAAATAGCGGAATACAATGAGCAGTTCTTC.

The V and J genes are TRBV20-1 and TRBJ1-3; the match to TRBD1 covers 7 bases. Per the germline V gene, CDR1 is DFQATT and CDR2 is SNEGSKA (reference sequence). CDR3 length equals 13 residues. V trimming: 6 bases; J trimming: 2 bases; junction bases outside the gene matches: 4. The CDR3 region is CSALDRAGNTIYF. In nucleotides, the CDR3 is TGCAGTGCCCTAGACAGGGCTGGAAACACCATATATTTT.

V usage is TRBV6-5 and J usage is TRBJ1-5; D not resolved. Germline V lookup: CDR1 MNHEY, CDR2 SVGAGI. CDR3 length: 13 residues. V dropped 6 bases and J dropped 5 bases, with 11 bases sitting between them. CDR3 sequence reads: CASRRSDYQPQHF. The CDR3 DNA sequence: TGTGCCAGCAGGCGCTCGGATTATCAGCCCCAGCATTTT.

V and J are TRBV30 and TRBJ1-1; TRBD1 might be the D (6 bases). Germline V CDR1 and CDR2: GTSNPN, SVGIG (reference sequence). V lost 7 bases and J lost 11, with 17 bases in between. The CDR3 sequence is 11 residues long. The CDR3 reads CALVVGARAFF. DNA for the CDR3: TGTGCCTTAGTTGTGGGGGCGCGGGCTTTCTTT. Looking up the rest from reference TRBV30 and TRBJ1-1 gives the full variable domain: SQTIHQWPATLVQPVGSPLSLECTVEGTSNPNLYWYRQAAGRGLQLLFYSVGIGQISSEVPQNLSASRPQDRQFILSSKKLLLSDSGFYLCALVVGARAFFGQGTRLTVV.

The rearrangement uses TRBV2 and TRBJ2-3, with D perhaps matching TRBD2 (6 bases). This CDR3 spans 14 amino acids. Trimming pared 0 bases from V and 6 bases from J, leaving 10 bases between. CDR1 and CDR2 from the germline V gene are SNHLY and FYNNEI. This CDR3 is CASSEALRGDTQYF. The CDR3 DNA sequence: TGTGCCAGCAGTGAAGCGCTTCGGGGGGATACGCAGTATTTT.

CDR3 coding DNA: TGTGCCAGCAGCTTGGGCACGGGGCGGGATGAGCAGTTCTTC. Translated: CASSLGTGRDEQFF. V gene TRBV5-4 combines with J gene TRBJ2-1; D is perhaps TRBD1 or TRBD2 (5 bases each). The CDR3 sequence is 14 residues long. Trimming took off 0 bases at V and 8 bases at J, with 12 bases between the two ends. In germline, CDR1 is SGHNT, CDR2 YYREEE (reference sequence).

The CDR3 loop reads CASSQEHRDEQFF. For the CDR3, the DNA is TGTGCCAGCAGCCAAGAACACAGGGATGAGCAGTTCTTC. J is TRBJ2-1 and V is TRBV3-1; a possible D gene is TRBD1 (6 bases). The CDR3 covers 13 residues. The V gene's germline CDR1 is LGHDT and CDR2 YNNKEL (reference sequence). The V end was cut by 0 bases, the J end by 8 bases, with 8 bases between.

The chain combines TRBV28 with TRBJ2-6, with D unclear. V was clipped by 8 bases and J by 4 bases, with 9 bases between them. The length of the CDR3 is 13 residues. Germline V gives CDR1 MDHEN, CDR2 SYDVKM. For the CDR3, the DNA is TGTGCCAGCTCTTGGGCGGGGGCCAACGTCCTGACTTTC. This sequence encodes CASSWAGANVLTF.

This clonotype was seen a single time. The V call is TRBV7-8, the J call TRBJ2-1, with unresolved D. CDR3 size: 16 residues. Germline V lookup: CDR1 SGHVS, CDR2 FQNEAQ. Trimming removed 5 bases at V and 7 bases at J, with 21 bases between. The CDR3 sequence: CASSGWLRSGVNEQFF. Here the CDR3 DNA reads TGTGCCAGCAGCGGGTGGCTTCGGAGTGGGGTAAATGAGCAGTTCTTC.

This clonotype was found once. J is TRBJ1-1 and V is TRBV19; no reliable D call. CDR1 and CDR2 from the germline V gene are LNHDA and SQIVND (reference sequence). Trimming cost V 6 bases and J 6 bases, with 23 bases left between them. The CDR3 has 16 amino acids. The CDR3 DNA reads TGTGCCAGTAGCCCCTTGTCGGGGAGTCAGACCGCTGAAGCTTTCTTT. Its translation: CASSPLSGSQTAEAFF. The variable domain in full, completed from reference TRBV19 and TRBJ1-1, reads DGGITQSPKYLFRKEGQNVTLSCEQNLNHDAMYWYRQDPGQGLRLIYYSQIVNDFQKGDIAEGYSVSREKKESFPLTVTSAQKNPTAFYLCASSPLSGSQTAEAFFGQGTRLTVV.

The chain uses TRBV2 and TRBJ1-2; D is undetermined. Trimming left V 7 bases short and J 2 bases short, with 11 bases between. Germline-derived CDR1 and CDR2 are SNHLY and FYNNEI. The CDR3 has 13 residues. This CDR3 reads CASTLTLNYGYTF. In DNA, the CDR3 is TGTGCCAGCACCCTGACATTGAACTATGGCTACACCTTC.

The rearrangement links TRBV9 to TRBJ2-2; D is possibly TRBD2 (5 bases). The CDR3 extends over 14 amino acids. V lost 0 bases, J lost 6 bases, and 9 bases lay in between. Germline V CDR1 and CDR2: SGDLS, YYNGEE. Here the CDR3 reads CASSVGGLAGELFF. In DNA form, the CDR3 reads TGTGCCAGCAGCGTAGGAGGGTTAGCCGGGGAGCTGTTTTTT.

J is TRBJ1-4 and V is TRBV5-1, with D maybe TRBD1 (5 bases). Germline CDR1 SGHRS, CDR2 YFSETQ. The CDR3 is 15 amino acids. The ends were cut back, 0 bases at V and 6 bases at J, with 12 bases in the middle. The CDR3 DNA reads TGCGCCAGCAGCTTGGAGGCCAGGGACTATGAAAAACTGTTTTTT. Translation: CASSLEARDYEKLFF.

The chain combines TRBV12-3 or TRBV12-4 with TRBJ2-7; D might be TRBD1 (5 bases). This CDR3 contains 12 residues. V was trimmed by 5 bases and J by 4 bases, leaving 9 bases between them. CDR3 coding DNA: TGTGCCAGCAGTGACCAGGGATACGAGCAGTACTTC. Translating gives CASSDQGYEQYF.

For this clonotype: The germline gene is not matched at one end of the junction; a read error may be the cause. The chain combines TRBV10-3 with TRBJ2-7; TRBD2 is a possible D gene (5 bases). Germline lookup yields CDR1 ENHRY and CDR2 SYGVKD. The CDR3 runs to 14 residues. CDR3 loop: CATSSRPGDYEQYF. The CDR3 DNA follows: TGTGCCACCAGTTCGCGGCCCGGGGACTACGAGCAGTACTTC.

This chain links TRBV30 with TRBJ2-7; 7 bases map to TRBD2. Germline loops: CDR1 GTSNPN, CDR2 SVGIG (reference sequence). CDR3 length: 12 amino acids. Trimming took 8 bases from V and 2 from J; bases not matched to a gene: 6. CDR3 in DNA: TGTGCCACTAGCGTACGAACCTACGAGCAGTACTTC. This gives the protein CATSVRTYEQYF.

The CDR3 protein is CASSVGLAGGGDSYEQYF. CDR3 DNA sequence: TGTGCCAGCAGCGTAGGACTAGCGGGAGGAGGAGACTCCTACGAGCAGTACTTC. The rearrangement uses TRBV9 and TRBJ2-7; 13 positions agree with TRBD2. V lost 0 bases, J lost 0 bases, and 6 bases stayed unmatched. The CDR3 has 18 amino acids. Germline V gives CDR1 SGDLS, CDR2 YYNGEE.

This clonotype was seen a few times. The chain employs TRBV29-1 and TRBJ1-2, with D maybe TRBD1 (5 bases). The CDR3 contains 12 residues. Germline V lookup: CDR1 SQVTM, CDR2 ANQGSEA. The germline V and J ends were trimmed by 4 bases and 7 bases, with 13 bases remaining between them. In DNA, the CDR3 is TGCAGCGTTGGGGCCACGGGGGGTGGCTACACCTTC. Residues: CSVGATGGGYTF.

The rearrangement uses TRBV6-5 and TRBJ2-1; D is perhaps TRBD1 or TRBD2 (7 bases each). V was cut by 6 bases and J by 10 bases, with 13 bases left in between. The CDR3 contains 12 residues. Germline-derived CDR1 and CDR2 are MNHEY and SVGAGI. In DNA form, the CDR3 reads TGTGCCAGCAGCAGGGGGGGAGGGGAGCAGTTCTTC. Translated: CASSRGGGEQFF.

The rearrangement links TRBV6-2 or TRBV6-3 to TRBJ2-2; D is uncertain. Germline V CDR1 and CDR2: MNHEY, SVGEGT. The germline V and J ends were trimmed by 2 bases and 0 bases, with 10 bases remaining between them. CDR3 length: 16 residues. CDR3 region: CASSYGVASNTGELFF. In DNA form, the CDR3 reads TGTGCCAGCAGTTACGGGGTCGCTTCGAACACCGGGGAGCTGTTTTTT.

The chain uses TRBV7-2 and TRBJ1-4; a possible D gene is TRBD1 (5 bases). The germline CDR1 and CDR2 sequences are SGHTA and FQGNSA. The CDR3 is 13 amino acids. Trimming cost V 0 bases and J 10 bases, with 9 bases left between them. For the CDR3, the DNA is TGTGCCAGCAGCTTAGCCGGGACGGGAAAACTGTTTTTT. Its translation is CASSLAGTGKLFF.

The chain uses TRBV2 and TRBJ2-5; possibly TRBD1 for D (6 bases). The CDR3 length is 14 residues. V lost 4 bases and J lost 2, with 11 bases in between. Germline-derived CDR1 and CDR2 are SNHLY and FYNNEI. The CDR3 loop is CASSAPGEQETQYF. Written as DNA, the CDR3 is TGTGCCAGCAGTGCCCCAGGGGAACAAGAGACCCAGTACTTC.

The chain is built from TRBV25-1 and TRBJ2-3; TRBD1 or TRBD2 may be the D gene (5 bases each). V lost 11 bases and J 1 base, leaving 28 bases between the germline ends. Looked up from germline, CDR1 is MGHDK and CDR2 is SYGVNS. There are 18 residues in the CDR3. Written as DNA, the CDR3 is TGTGCCCAGCAGAAAGGGTCCCACCGGGACGGGGGCACAGATACGCAGTATTTT. This translates into CAQQKGSHRDGGTDTQYF.

This chain uses TRBV18 with TRBJ1-1; D gene unclear. The CDR3 totals 13 residues. Trimming stripped 4 bases from V and 8 bases from J, with 14 bases between. CDR1 KGHSH and CDR2 LQKENI come from the germline V gene. The CDR3 region is CASSRNSFEEAFF. CDR3 DNA sequence: TGTGCCAGCTCACGTAACAGTTTCGAGGAAGCTTTCTTT.

The J gene is TRBJ2-3, the V gene TRBV27, with 11 bases identical to TRBD2. The CDR3 runs 17 residues. Germline-derived CDR1 and CDR2 are MNHEY and SMNVEV (reference sequence). With V trimmed by 8 bases and J by 1 base, 11 bases remained unmatched. CDR3 nucleotides: TGTGCCAGCGTGGGGAGACTAGCGGGGCCGGGCACAGATACGCAGTATTTT. This encodes CASVGRLAGPGTDTQYF.